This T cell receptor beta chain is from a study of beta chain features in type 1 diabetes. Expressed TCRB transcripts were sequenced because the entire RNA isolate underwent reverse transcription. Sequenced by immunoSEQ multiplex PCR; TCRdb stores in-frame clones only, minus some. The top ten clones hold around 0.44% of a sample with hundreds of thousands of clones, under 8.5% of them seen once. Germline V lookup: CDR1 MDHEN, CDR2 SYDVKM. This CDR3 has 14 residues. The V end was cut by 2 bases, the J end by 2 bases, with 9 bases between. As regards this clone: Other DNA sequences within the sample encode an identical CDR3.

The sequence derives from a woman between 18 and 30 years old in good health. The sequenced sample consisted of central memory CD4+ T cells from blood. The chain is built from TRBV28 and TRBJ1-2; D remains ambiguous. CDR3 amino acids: CASSLGQINYGYTF. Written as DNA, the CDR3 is TGTGCCAGCAGTTTAGGCCAAATAAACTATGGCTACACCTTC.